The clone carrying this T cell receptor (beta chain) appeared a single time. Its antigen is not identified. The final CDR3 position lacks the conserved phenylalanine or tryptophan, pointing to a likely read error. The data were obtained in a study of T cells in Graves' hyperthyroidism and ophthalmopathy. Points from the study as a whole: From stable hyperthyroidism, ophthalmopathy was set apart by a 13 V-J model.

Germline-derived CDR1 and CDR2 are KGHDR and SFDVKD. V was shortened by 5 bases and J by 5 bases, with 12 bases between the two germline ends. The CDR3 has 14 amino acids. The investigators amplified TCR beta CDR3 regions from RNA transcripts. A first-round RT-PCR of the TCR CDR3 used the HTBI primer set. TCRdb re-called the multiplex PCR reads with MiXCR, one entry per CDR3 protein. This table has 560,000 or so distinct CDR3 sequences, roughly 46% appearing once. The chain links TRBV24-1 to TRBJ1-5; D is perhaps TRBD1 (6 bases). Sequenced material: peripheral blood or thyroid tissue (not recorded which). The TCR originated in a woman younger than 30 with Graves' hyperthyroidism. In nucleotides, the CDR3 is TGTGCCACCAGTGGTCTACAGGGCTATCAGCCCCAGCATTCT. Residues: CATSGLQGYQPQHS.